Listed here are 26 T cell receptor beta chains from one sample, sequenced in a study of blood T cell repertoires in COVID-19. Measured with immunoSEQ multiplex PCR; TCRdb has only the in-frame clones, and not every one. The sample has about 98,000 clones; approximately 86% are singletons. The source material was peripheral blood. The receptors come from a man between 65 and 85 years old with active or convalescent COVID-19.

The V call is TRBV24-1, the J call TRBJ2-1; D not certain. V lost 2 bases to trimming and J lost 3 bases, with 13 bases between them. Germline values: CDR1 KGHDR, CDR2 SFDVKD. The CDR3 is made up of 16 amino acids. CDR3 protein: CATSDSRLSLYNEQFF. In DNA form, the CDR3 reads TGTGCCACCAGTGATTCACGACTGAGTCTCTACAATGAGCAGTTCTTC.

This sequence joins TRBV18 and TRBJ1-1; D gene ambiguous. Looked up from germline, CDR1 is KGHSH and CDR2 is LQKENI. Trimming stripped 4 bases from V and 0 bases from J, with 18 bases between. The CDR3 runs to 17 residues. CDR3 in amino acids: CASSQQPAGDMNTEAFF. CDR3 DNA sequence: TGTGCCAGCTCACAGCAGCCGGCCGGGGATATGAACACTGAAGCTTTCTTT.

The chain is built from TRBV10-2 and TRBJ1-1; TRBD1 is a possible D gene (6 bases). CDR3 length: 15 amino acids. Trimming took off 2 bases at V and 1 base at J, with 11 bases between the two ends. CDR1 is WSHSY and CDR2 is SAAADI in the germline V gene. CDR3 region: CASSETGSANTEAFF. Written as DNA, the CDR3 is TGCGCCAGCAGTGAGACAGGGAGCGCGAACACTGAAGCTTTCTTT.

The table lists this clone with a few counts. This chain joins TRBV10-3 and TRBJ1-1; 7 bases are shared with TRBD1. With V trimmed by 7 bases and J by 0 bases, 2 bases remained unmatched. Germline CDR1 and CDR2: ENHRY and SYGVKD. This CDR3 region has 13 residues. For the CDR3, the DNA is TGTGCCATCAAGGGACAGTTGAACACTGAAGCTTTCTTT. Translated: CAIKGQLNTEAFF.

The V and J genes are TRBV5-6 and TRBJ2-1, with TRBD2 matching 8 bases. The CDR3 is 15 residues long. Germline V lookup: CDR1 SGHDT, CDR2 YYEEEE. With 2 bases clipped from V and 10 bases from J, the junction kept 11 bases outside the gene matches. Written as DNA, the CDR3 is TGTGCCAGCAGCTTCCGGGGTAGCGGGGCCCGGGAGCAGTTCTTC. This codes for CASSFRGSGAREQFF.

This clone came up once. This chain joins TRBV5-4 and TRBJ1-2; no clear D gene. Germline-derived CDR1 and CDR2 are SGHNT and YYREEE (reference sequence). The length of the CDR3 is 14 residues. V dropped 0 bases and J dropped 3 bases, with 9 bases sitting between them. CDR3 DNA: TGTGCCAGCAGCTTGGACAGAGCCTACTATGGCTACACCTTC. It encodes CASSLDRAYYGYTF.

The rearrangement uses TRBV27 and TRBJ2-1; 14 positions agree with TRBD2. The CDR3 length is 17 residues. V dropped 3 bases and J dropped 3; count of bases not matched to a gene: 4. The germline gives CDR1 MNHEY, CDR2 SMNVEV (reference sequence). CDR3 bases: TGTGCCAGCAGTTTGACTAGCGGGGGGGCCTTCTACAATGAGCAGTTCTTC. This translates into CASSLTSGGAFYNEQFF.

The rearrangement joins TRBV9 to TRBJ2-1; a weak D match, TRBD1 (6 bases). Trimming took off 1 base at V and 5 bases at J, with 7 bases between the two ends. Per germline, CDR1 SGDLS and CDR2 YYNGEE. The CDR3 has 13 residues. The CDR3 region is CASSVQGNNEQFF. CDR3 in DNA: TGTGCCAGCAGCGTACAGGGGAACAATGAGCAGTTCTTC.

The chain has TRBV20-1 and TRBJ1-2, with a tentative D call TRBD1 (6 bases). This CDR3 is built from 11 residues. From germline, CDR1 is DFQATT and CDR2 SNEGSKA (reference sequence). The V gene lost 6 bases and the J gene lost 4 bases, with 9 bases spanning the gap. Here the CDR3 DNA reads TGCAGTGCAAACAGGGCCTATGGCTACACCTTC. Its translation is CSANRAYGYTF.

The chain couples TRBV7-6 to TRBJ2-3; TRBD2 agrees at 11 bases. The ends lost 6 bases at V and 1 base at J; junction bases unmatched: 6. This CDR3 is 16 amino acids long. Germline CDR1 and CDR2: SGHVS and FNYEAQ. The CDR3 nucleotides read TGTGCCAGCAGTCCTGGGACTAGCGGCCGCACAGATACGCAGTATTTT. Translated: CASSPGTSGRTDTQYF.

CDR3 bases: TGTGCCAGCAGCTTGGAACGGGGTTCCGGTTCCTATGGCTACACCTTC. It specifies CASSLERGSGSYGYTF. V gene TRBV5-6 combines with J gene TRBJ1-2, with D uncertain. Deletions cut 0 bases from V and 4 bases from J, with 16 bases between. The CDR3 totals 16 residues. In germline, CDR1 is SGHDT, CDR2 YYEEEE.

This chain uses TRBV5-1 with TRBJ2-3; a weak D match, TRBD1 (5 bases). V was trimmed by 0 bases and J by 3 bases, leaving 8 bases between them. The CDR3 has 14 residues. Germline V lookup: CDR1 SGHRS, CDR2 YFSETQ. CDR3 loop: CASSLAQGTDTQYF. In DNA, the CDR3 is TGCGCCAGCAGCTTGGCCCAGGGAACAGATACGCAGTATTTT.

The table lists this clone with a count of one. The J gene is TRBJ2-2, the V gene TRBV18; D might be TRBD1 (5 bases). Per the germline V gene, CDR1 is KGHSH and CDR2 is LQKENI. Trimming stripped 2 bases from V and 8 bases from J, with 21 bases between. The CDR3 runs 17 residues. CDR3 sequence (DNA): TGTGCCAGCTCACCAGTACCAAGGACATCGCGTACGGGGGAGCTGTTTTTT. Protein product: CASSPVPRTSRTGELFF. Full variable domain (missing parts from reference TRBV18 and TRBJ2-2): NAGVMQNPRHLVRRRGQEARLRCSPMKGHSHVYWYRQLPEEGLKFMVYLQKENIIDESGMPKERFSAEFPKEGPSILRIQQVVRGDSAAYFCASSPVPRTSRTGELFFGEGSRLTVL.

This clone was seen only a few times. The chain employs TRBV27 and TRBJ2-7; 7 bases agree with TRBD1. The CDR3 is made up of 14 amino acids. The J segment lost 6 bases and the V segment lost 4 bases, leaving 9 bases of the junction unmatched. The V gene's germline CDR1 is MNHEY and CDR2 SMNVEV (reference sequence). The CDR3 DNA reads TGTGCCAGCAGTTCCGTGGACAGGATCCCCGAGCAGTACTTC. Translating it yields CASSSVDRIPEQYF.

The chain has TRBV5-1 and TRBJ1-2; D is unresolved. V was pared by 3 bases and J by 6 bases, with 9 bases between. CDR1 and CDR2 (germline): SGHRS, YFSETQ. CDR3 length: 12 residues. Here the CDR3 reads CASSSGINGYTF. The CDR3 region has the DNA TGCGCCAGCAGCTCGGGAATCAATGGCTACACCTTC. The full variable domain, in which reference TRBV5-1 and TRBJ1-2 provide the parts outside the CDR3, is KAGVTQTPRYLIKTRGQQVTLSCSPISGHRSVSWYQQTPGQGLQFLFEYFSETQRNKGNFPGRFSGRQFSNSRSEMNVSTLELGDSALYLCASSSGINGYTFGSGTRLTVV.

This rearrangement joins TRBV4-2 to TRBJ2-5; perhaps TRBD2 as D (6 bases). The germline CDR1 and CDR2 sequences are LGHNA and YNFKEQ. V was pared by 4 bases and J by 4 bases, with 10 bases between. This CDR3 region has 13 residues. In DNA form, the CDR3 reads TGTGCCAGCAGCCGGGGGGAGGCAGAGACCCAGTACTTC. Protein product: CASSRGEAETQYF.

This clone was counted between two and nine times. The genes are TRBV9 and TRBJ2-6; 10 positions agree with TRBD1. V lost 3 bases to trimming and J lost 4 bases; unmatched junction nucleotides: 7. The germline CDR1 and CDR2 sequences are SGDLS and YYNGEE. CDR3 length equals 17 residues. The CDR3 DNA sequence: TGTGCCAGCAGCGGTCGACAGGGGGCGGGAGGGGCCAACGTCCTGACTTTC. Encoded protein: CASSGRQGAGGANVLTF.

This clone appeared a few times. The chain employs TRBV12-5 and TRBJ2-2; D not certain. The CDR3 consists of 13 residues. Germline CDR1 is LGHNT and CDR2 is FRNRAP. V dropped 4 bases and J dropped 2 bases, with 5 bases sitting between them. CDR3 region: CASGWANTGELFF. The CDR3 DNA is TGTGCTAGTGGTTGGGCCAACACCGGGGAGCTGTTTTTT.

The chain employs TRBV14 and TRBJ1-1; 7 nucleotides align to TRBD1. This CDR3 comprises 15 residues. Germline V CDR1 and CDR2: SGHDN, FVKESK. V dropped 4 bases and J dropped 6; count of bases not matched to a gene: 11. As DNA, the CDR3 is TGTGCCAGCAGCCGCATAGACAGGGAAGGCGCTGAAGCTTTCTTT. Encoded protein: CASSRIDREGAEAFF.

This chain links TRBV9 with TRBJ2-1, with 7 positions matching TRBD1. Germline-derived CDR1 and CDR2 are SGDLS and YYNGEE. The CDR3 spans 17 residues. After removal of 0 bases from V and 0 bases from J, the junction contained 6 bases not matched to a gene. CDR3 residues: CASSVERGRSSYNEQFF. The DNA of the CDR3 is TGTGCCAGCAGCGTAGAAAGGGGGCGAAGCTCCTACAATGAGCAGTTCTTC.

The rearrangement joins TRBV5-6 to TRBJ2-2, with D perhaps TRBD2 (7 bases). V was cut by 5 bases and J by 3 bases, with 17 bases left in between. Germline lookup yields CDR1 SGHDT and CDR2 YYEEEE. The CDR3 extends over 16 amino acids. For the CDR3, the DNA is TGTGCCAGCAGTCGGGGGGCCCAACGGGACACCGGGGAGCTGTTTTTT. Translating it yields CASSRGAQRDTGELFF.

For the CDR3, the DNA is TGTGCCAGCATCCGGACAGGGGGATCTTACGAGCAGTACTTC. Protein: CASIRTGGSYEQYF. The rearrangement joins TRBV6-6 to TRBJ2-7, with 10 nucleotides matching TRBD1. Looked up from germline, CDR1 is MNHNY and CDR2 is SVGAGI (reference sequence). Trimming at V came to 7 bases and at J to 4 bases, leaving 7 bases not matched to a gene. CDR3 length equals 14 residues.

This clone ranks as medium-sized (0.01 to 0.1%). The chain couples TRBV29-1 to TRBJ1-4; D gene unclear. Germline CDR1 and CDR2: SQVTM and ANQGSEA. V dropped 2 bases and J dropped 8 bases, with 6 bases sitting between them. The CDR3 has 11 residues. The chain's CDR3 is CSVEHNEKLFF. Written as DNA, the CDR3 is TGCAGCGTTGAACACAACGAAAAACTGTTTTTT.

The chain recombines TRBV5-1 with TRBJ2-7, with 9 positions matching TRBD2. The CDR3 spans 16 residues. J was trimmed by 7 bases and V by 0 bases; bases with no gene match: 11. Per the germline V gene, CDR1 is SGHRS and CDR2 is YFSETQ. The CDR3 sequence: CASSLGPGGGAGEQYF. CDR3 nucleotide sequence: TGCGCCAGCAGCTTGGGCCCGGGCGGGGGGGCGGGTGAGCAGTACTTC.

Concerning this clone itself: The sample carries other DNA sequences with the same CDR3. The V gene is TRBV30, the J gene TRBJ1-2; D is perhaps TRBD1 (5 bases). CDR3 size: 12 residues. V lost 3 bases to trimming and J lost 2 bases, with 7 bases between them. Per the germline V gene, CDR1 is GTSNPN and CDR2 is SVGIG (reference sequence). The CDR3 sequence is CAWSRGNYGYTF. CDR3 in DNA: TGTGCCTGGAGCCGGGGGAACTATGGCTACACCTTC.

Note on this clone: This sample includes further DNA sequences coding for the same CDR3. This chain joins TRBV15 and TRBJ1-1, with D possibly being TRBD1 (5 bases). CDR1 is LNHNV and CDR2 is YYDKDF in the germline V gene (reference sequence). Trimming stripped 0 bases from V and 4 bases from J, with 6 bases between. The CDR3 length is 13 residues. The CDR3 here is CATSRDRGTEAFF. The CDR3 region has the DNA TGTGCCACCAGCAGAGATAGGGGCACTGAAGCTTTCTTT.